This T cell receptor beta chain was sequenced in a study of blood T cell repertoires in COVID-19. Study in general: COVID-19 samples, acute and convalescent, were from the United States, Italy and Spain. Sample material is recorded as cDNA or gDNA derived from T cells, B-cell-depleted T cells, or PBMCs.

In the authors' workflow: Reference gene primer amplification gave nucleated cell count estimates. Libraries were prepared by immunoSEQ multiplex PCR; TCRdb keeps only in-frame clonotypes and omits some of them. V and J calls and clone size are copied from that table; D and trimming were computed from the DNA. Here the sample spans approximately 200,000 clones, approximately 81% being singletons. Sequences were obtained from peripheral blood. This TCR derives from a man in his fifties or sixties who had recovered from COVID-19.

DNA of the CDR3: TGTGCCAGCTCACCACCCAGTAGCGGCACCTACAATGAGCAGTTCTTC. Translated: CASSPPSSGTYNEQFF. The chain links TRBV18 to TRBJ2-1; a weak D match, TRBD2 (6 bases). Trimming removed 0 bases at V and 2 bases at J, with 11 bases between. This CDR3 has 16 amino acids. Germline loops: CDR1 KGHSH, CDR2 LQKENI.